This is a list of T cell receptor beta chains from one sample in a study of TIL therapy for anti-PD-1-resistant metastatic lung cancer. Only in-frame clones appear in the TCRdb table, and some are missing; sequencing was by immunoSEQ multiplex PCR. The sample has fewer than 15,000 clones; 66% are singletons. This specimen was tumor tissue, taken at baseline. The receptors shown here come from a woman aged 25-80 years with non-small cell lung cancer. Both conserved end residues are part of each CDR3. The D gene is left open where the match is weak. The size of a clone is reported for some rows only, either as once, few or many, or as a class for expanded clones.

v_call,j_call,clone_size,d_call,cdr3_aa,cdr3_nt
TRBV18,TRBJ1-4,-,-,CASSPPVGGDEKLFF,TGTGCCAGCTCACCTCCAGTAGGCGGGGATGAAAAACTGTTTTTT
TRBV6-5,TRBJ1-1,-,-,CASSYSGNSEAFF,TGTGCCAGCAGTTACTCTGGGAATTCTGAAGCTTTCTTT
TRBV7-8,TRBJ1-2,-,-,CASSLKNYGYTF,TGTGCCAGCAGCTTAAAGAACTATGGCTACACCTTC
TRBV27,TRBJ1-5,-,-,CASSLGFNQPQHF,TGTGCCAGCAGTTTGGGATTTAATCAGCCCCAGCATTTT
TRBV14,TRBJ2-7,medium-sized,TRBD2,CASSRGLAGSYEQYF,TGTGCCAGCAGCCGTGGACTAGCGGGGTCCTACGAGCAGTACTTC
TRBV7-7,TRBJ2-2,-,-,CASSHTAPGAGELFF,TGTGCCAGCAGCCACACAGCACCAGGGGCCGGGGAGCTGTTTTTT
TRBV5-3,TRBJ2-5,-,-,CARSRWGTQETQYF,TGTGCCAGAAGCCGGTGGGGGACGCAAGAGACCCAGTACTTC
TRBV20-1,TRBJ1-1,few,-,CSARPTHQAFF,TGCAGTGCTAGGCCAACACATCAAGCTTTCTTT
TRBV15,TRBJ2-2,-,-,CATSRDSGVTGELFF,TGTGCCACCAGCAGAGATTCAGGGGTCACCGGGGAGCTGTTTTTT
TRBV28,TRBJ2-7,-,-,CASSPQARPDYEQYF,TGTGCCAGCAGTCCCCAAGCCAGACCGGACTACGAGCAGTACTTC
TRBV5-1,TRBJ2-3,-,TRBD2,CASSMGAGGSGTDTQYF,TGCGCCAGCAGCATGGGCGCTGGCGGGAGCGGGACAGATACGCAGTATTTT